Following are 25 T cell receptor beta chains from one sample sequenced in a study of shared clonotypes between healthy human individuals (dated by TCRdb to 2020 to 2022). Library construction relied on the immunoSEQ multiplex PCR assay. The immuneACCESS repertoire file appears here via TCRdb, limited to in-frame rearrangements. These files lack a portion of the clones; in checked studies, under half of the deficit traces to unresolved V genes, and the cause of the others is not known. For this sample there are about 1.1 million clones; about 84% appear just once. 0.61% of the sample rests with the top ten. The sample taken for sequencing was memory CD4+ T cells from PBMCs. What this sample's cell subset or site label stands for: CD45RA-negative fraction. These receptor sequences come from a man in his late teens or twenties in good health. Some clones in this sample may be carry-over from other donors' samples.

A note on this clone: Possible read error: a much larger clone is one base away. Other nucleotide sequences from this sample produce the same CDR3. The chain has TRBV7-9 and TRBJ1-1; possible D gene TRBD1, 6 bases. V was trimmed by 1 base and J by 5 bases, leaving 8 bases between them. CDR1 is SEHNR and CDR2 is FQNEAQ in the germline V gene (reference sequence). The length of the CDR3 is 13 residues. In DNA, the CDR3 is TGTGCCAGCAGCTTAGAGGGGGGGACTGAAGCTTTCTTT. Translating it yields CASSLEGGTEAFF. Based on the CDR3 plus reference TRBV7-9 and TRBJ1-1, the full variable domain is DTGVSQNPRHKITKRGQNVTFRCDPISEHNRLYWYRQTLGQGPEFLTYFQNEAQLEKSRLLSDRFSAERPKGSFSTLEIQRTEQGDSAMYLCASSLEGGTEAFFGQGTRLTVV.

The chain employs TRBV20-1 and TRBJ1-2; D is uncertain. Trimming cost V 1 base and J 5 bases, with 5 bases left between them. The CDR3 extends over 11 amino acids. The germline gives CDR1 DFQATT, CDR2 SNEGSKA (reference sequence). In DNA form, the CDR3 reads TGCAGTGCTAGAGGGATTTATGGCTACACCTTC. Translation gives CSARGIYGYTF.

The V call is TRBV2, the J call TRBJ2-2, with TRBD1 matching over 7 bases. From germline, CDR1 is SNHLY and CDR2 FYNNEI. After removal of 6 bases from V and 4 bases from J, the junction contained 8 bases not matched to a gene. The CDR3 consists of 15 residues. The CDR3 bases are TGTGCCAGCAGGCCCCGAGGGGGCAGCACCGGGGAGCTGTTTTTT. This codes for CASRPRGGSTGELFF.

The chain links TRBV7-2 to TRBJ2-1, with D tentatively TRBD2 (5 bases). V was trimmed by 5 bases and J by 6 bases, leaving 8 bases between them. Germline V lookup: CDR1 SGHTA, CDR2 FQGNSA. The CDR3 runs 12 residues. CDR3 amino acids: CASSILGNEQFF. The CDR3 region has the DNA TGTGCCAGCAGCATACTAGGCAATGAGCAGTTCTTC.

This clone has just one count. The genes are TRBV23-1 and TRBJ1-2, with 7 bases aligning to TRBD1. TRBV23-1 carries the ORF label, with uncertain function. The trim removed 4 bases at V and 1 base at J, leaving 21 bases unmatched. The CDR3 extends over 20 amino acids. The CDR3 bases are TGCGCCAGCAGTCCACCTAAGGACAGGTCCCCATCTATCGTTAACTATGGCTACACCTTC. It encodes CASSPPKDRSPSIVNYGYTF.

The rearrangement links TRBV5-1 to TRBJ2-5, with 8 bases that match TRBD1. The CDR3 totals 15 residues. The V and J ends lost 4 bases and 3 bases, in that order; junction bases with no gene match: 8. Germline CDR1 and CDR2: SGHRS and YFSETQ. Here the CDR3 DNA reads TGCGCCAGCAGCAGACAGGGGAACCGCGAAGAGACCCAGTACTTC. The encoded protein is CASSRQGNREETQYF.

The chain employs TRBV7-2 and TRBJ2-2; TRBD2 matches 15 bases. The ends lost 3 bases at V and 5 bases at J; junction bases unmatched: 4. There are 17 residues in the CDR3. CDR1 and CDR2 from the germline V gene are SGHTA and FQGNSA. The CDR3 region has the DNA TGTGCCAGCAGCTTGGGACTAGCGGGAGGATCGACCGGGGAGCTGTTTTTT. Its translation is CASSLGLAGGSTGELFF.

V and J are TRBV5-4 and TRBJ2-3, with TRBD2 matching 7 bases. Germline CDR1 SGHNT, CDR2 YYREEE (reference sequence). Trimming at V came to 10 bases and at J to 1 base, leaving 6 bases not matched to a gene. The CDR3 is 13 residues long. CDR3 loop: CAGHREGTDTQYF. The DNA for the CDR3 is TGTGCCGGCCACCGGGAGGGCACAGATACGCAGTATTTT.

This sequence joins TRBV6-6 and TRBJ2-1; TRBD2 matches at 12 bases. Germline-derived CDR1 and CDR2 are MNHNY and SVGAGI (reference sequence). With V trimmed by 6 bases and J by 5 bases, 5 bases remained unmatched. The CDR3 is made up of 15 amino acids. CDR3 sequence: CASRSLAGGHNEQFF. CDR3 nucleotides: TGTGCCAGCAGATCACTAGCGGGAGGACACAATGAGCAGTTCTTC.

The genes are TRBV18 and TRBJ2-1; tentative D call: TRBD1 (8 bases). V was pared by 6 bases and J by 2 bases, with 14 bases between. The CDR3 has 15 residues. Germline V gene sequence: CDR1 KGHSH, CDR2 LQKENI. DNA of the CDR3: TGTGCCAGCTCCAGGGGGCGGGAGACCTACAATGAGCAGTTCTTC. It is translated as CASSRGRETYNEQFF.

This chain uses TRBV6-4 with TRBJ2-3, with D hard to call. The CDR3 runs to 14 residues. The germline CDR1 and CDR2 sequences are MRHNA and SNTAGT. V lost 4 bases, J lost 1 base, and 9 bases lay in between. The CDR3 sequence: CASSGGRGTDTQYF. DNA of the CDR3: TGTGCCAGCAGTGGCGGACGGGGCACAGATACGCAGTATTTT.

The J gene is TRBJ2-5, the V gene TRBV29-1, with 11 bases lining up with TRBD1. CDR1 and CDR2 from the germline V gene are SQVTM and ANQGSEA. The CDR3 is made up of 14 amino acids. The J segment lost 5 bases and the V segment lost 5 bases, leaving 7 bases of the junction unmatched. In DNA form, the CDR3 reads TGCAGCGTTCACGGACAGGGGGCTTTGGAGACCCAGTACTTC. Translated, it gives CSVHGQGALETQYF.

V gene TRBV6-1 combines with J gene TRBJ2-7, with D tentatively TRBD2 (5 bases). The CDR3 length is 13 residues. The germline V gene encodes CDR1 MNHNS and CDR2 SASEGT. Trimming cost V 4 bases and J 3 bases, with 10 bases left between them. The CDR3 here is CASSGGIFYEQYF. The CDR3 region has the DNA TGTGCCAGCAGTGGAGGGATCTTCTACGAGCAGTACTTC.

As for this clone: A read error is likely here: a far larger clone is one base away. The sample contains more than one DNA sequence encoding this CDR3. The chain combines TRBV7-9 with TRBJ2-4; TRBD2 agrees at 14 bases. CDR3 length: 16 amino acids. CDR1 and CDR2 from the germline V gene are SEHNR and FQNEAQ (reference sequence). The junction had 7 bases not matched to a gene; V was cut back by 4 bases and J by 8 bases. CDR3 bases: TGTGCCAGCAGCTCGGGACTAGCGGGAGTTGCAGACATTCAGTACTTC. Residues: CASSSGLAGVADIQYF. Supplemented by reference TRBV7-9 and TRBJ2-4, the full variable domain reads DTGVSQNPRHKITKRGQNVTFRCDPISEHNRLYWYRQTLGQGPEFLTYFQNEAQLEKSRLLSDRFSAERPKGSFSTLEIQRTEQGDSAMYLCASSSGLAGVADIQYFGAGTRLSVL.

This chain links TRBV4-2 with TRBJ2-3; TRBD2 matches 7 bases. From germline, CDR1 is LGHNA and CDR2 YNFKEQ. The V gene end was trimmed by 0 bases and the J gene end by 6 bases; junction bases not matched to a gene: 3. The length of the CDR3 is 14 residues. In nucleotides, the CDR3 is TGTGCCAGCAGCCAAGAACTAGCGTGGGATACGCAGTATTTT. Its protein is CASSQELAWDTQYF.

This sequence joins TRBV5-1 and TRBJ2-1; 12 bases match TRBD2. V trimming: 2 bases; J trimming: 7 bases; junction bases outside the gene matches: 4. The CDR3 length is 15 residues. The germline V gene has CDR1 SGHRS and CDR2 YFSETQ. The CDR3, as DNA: TGCGCCAGCAGCTTAGGACTAGCGGGACGAAATGAGCAGTTCTTC. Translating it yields CASSLGLAGRNEQFF.

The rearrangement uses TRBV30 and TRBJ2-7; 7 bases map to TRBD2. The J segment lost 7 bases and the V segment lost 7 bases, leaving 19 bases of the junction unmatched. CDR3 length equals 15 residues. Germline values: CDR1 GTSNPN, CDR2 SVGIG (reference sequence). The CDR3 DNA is TGTGCCTTATTAATAGGGACTACCTCTACTAATGAGCAGTACTTC. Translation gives CALLIGTTSTNEQYF.

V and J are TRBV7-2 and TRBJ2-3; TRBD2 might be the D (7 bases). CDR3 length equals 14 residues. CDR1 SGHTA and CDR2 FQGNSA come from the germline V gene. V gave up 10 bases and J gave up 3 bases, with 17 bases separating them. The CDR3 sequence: CATETGGWTDTQYF. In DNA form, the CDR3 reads TGTGCCACCGAGACGGGGGGCTGGACAGATACGCAGTATTTT.

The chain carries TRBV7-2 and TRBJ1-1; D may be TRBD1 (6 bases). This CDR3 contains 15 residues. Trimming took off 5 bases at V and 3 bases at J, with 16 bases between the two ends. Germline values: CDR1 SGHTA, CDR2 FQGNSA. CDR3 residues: CASSQSVGADTEAFF. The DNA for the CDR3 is TGTGCCAGCAGCCAGTCTGTGGGGGCGGACACTGAAGCTTTCTTT.

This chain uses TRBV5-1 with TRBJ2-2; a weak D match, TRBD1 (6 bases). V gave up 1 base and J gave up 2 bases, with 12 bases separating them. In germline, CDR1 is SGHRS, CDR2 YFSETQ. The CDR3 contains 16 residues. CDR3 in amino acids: CASSLQPGQNTGELFF. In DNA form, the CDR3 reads TGCGCCAGCAGCTTGCAGCCGGGACAAAACACCGGGGAGCTGTTTTTT.

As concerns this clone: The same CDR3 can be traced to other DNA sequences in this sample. CDR3 protein: CASSLTPYEQYF. CDR3 coding DNA: TGTGCCAGCAGTTTGACCCCCTACGAGCAGTACTTC. This chain uses TRBV28 with TRBJ2-7; D unclear. V was pared by 3 bases and J by 2 bases, with 5 bases between. Per germline, CDR1 MDHEN and CDR2 SYDVKM. This CDR3 region has 12 residues. Complete variable domain (other parts from reference TRBV28 and TRBJ2-7): DVKVTQSSRYLVKRTGEKVFLECVQDMDHENMFWYRQDPGLGLRLIYFSYDVKMKEKGDIPEGYSVSREKKERFSLILESASTNQTSMYLCASSLTPYEQYFGPGTRLTVT.

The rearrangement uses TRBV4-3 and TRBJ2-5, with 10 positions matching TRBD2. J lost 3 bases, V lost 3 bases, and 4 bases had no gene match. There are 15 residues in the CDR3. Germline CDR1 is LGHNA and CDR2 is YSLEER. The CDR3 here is CASSQRTSGEETQYF. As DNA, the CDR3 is TGCGCCAGCAGCCAGAGGACTAGCGGCGAAGAGACCCAGTACTTC.

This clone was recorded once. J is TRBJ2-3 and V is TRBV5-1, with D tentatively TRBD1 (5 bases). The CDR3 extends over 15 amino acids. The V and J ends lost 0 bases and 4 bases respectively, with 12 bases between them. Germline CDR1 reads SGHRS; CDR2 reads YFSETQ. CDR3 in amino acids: CASSLGQGRPDTQYF. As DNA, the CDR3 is TGCGCCAGCAGCTTGGGGCAGGGCCGCCCAGATACGCAGTATTTT.

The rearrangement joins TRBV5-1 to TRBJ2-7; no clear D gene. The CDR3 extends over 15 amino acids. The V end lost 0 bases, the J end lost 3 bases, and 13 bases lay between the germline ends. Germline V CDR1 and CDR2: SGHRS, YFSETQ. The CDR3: CASSLVGGRNYEQYF. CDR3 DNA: TGCGCCAGCAGCTTGGTCGGCGGAAGAAACTACGAGCAGTACTTC.

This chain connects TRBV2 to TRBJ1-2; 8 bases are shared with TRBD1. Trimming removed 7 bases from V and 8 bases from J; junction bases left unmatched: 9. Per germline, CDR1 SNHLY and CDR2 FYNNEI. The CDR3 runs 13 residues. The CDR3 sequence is CASNGQGERGYTF. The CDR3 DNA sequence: TGTGCCAGCAACGGACAGGGCGAGCGGGGCTACACCTTC. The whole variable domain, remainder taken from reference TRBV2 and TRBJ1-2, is EPEVTQTPSHQVTQMGQEVILRCVPISNHLYFYWYRQILGQKVEFLVSFYNNEISEKSEIFDDQFSVERPDGSNFTLKIRSTKLEDSAMYFCASNGQGERGYTFGSGTRLTVV.